The 3 T cell receptor beta chains below come from one sample, sequenced in a study of blood T cell repertoires in COVID-19. Profiled with immunoSEQ multiplex PCR; TCRdb holds only in-frame clones, not every one. The table has 150,000 or so clones, 80% to 90% seen once; the top ten hold approximately 4.3%. The source material was PBMCs or T cells enriched from blood (not recorded which). These receptors all stem from a man aged 45-65 years who had recovered from COVID-19.

This clone was recorded once. The J gene is TRBJ1-6, the V gene TRBV27; perhaps TRBD1 as D (6 bases). The CDR3 totals 13 residues. Trimming removed 5 bases at V and 8 bases at J, with 10 bases between. Germline CDR1 is MNHEY and CDR2 is SMNVEV (reference sequence). CDR3 region: CASSPYRDSPLHF. CDR3 bases: TGTGCCAGCAGTCCCTACAGGGATTCACCCCTCCACTTT.

The rearrangement joins TRBV5-8 to TRBJ1-2; 7 nucleotides line up with TRBD1. V trimming: 6 bases; J trimming: 9 bases; junction bases outside the gene matches: 14. This CDR3 is built from 14 residues. The germline V gene has CDR1 SGHTS and CDR2 YDEGEE. The CDR3 DNA follows: TGTGCCAGCAAGTCCCGACAGGGTAGGATTAGCTACACCTTC. Protein sequence: CASKSRQGRISYTF.

This clone was observed once. This chain links TRBV6-5 with TRBJ2-2; D remains ambiguous. The V gene's germline CDR1 is MNHEY and CDR2 SVGAGI. The length of the CDR3 is 14 residues. The V and J ends lost 7 bases and 1 base respectively, with 10 bases between them. The DNA of the CDR3 is TGTGCCAGCACCCACTACCAGAACACCGGGGAGCTGTTTTTT. Encoded protein: CASTHYQNTGELFF.